Listed here are 27 T cell receptor beta chains from one sample, sequenced in a study of blood T cell repertoires in COVID-19. Data came from immunoSEQ multiplex PCR; TCRdb stores just in-frame clones and leaves some out. Among just under 40,000 clones listed, approximately 94% were seen once. Material for sequencing was peripheral blood. These receptors were collected from a human donor with active COVID-19. The donor label of this sample is uncertain.

J is TRBJ2-5 and V is TRBV6-2 or TRBV6-3; D unresolved. This CDR3 has 11 residues. Looked up from germline, CDR1 is MNHEY and CDR2 is SVGEGT. The V gene lost 1 base and the J gene lost 9 bases, with 6 bases spanning the gap. As DNA, the CDR3 is TGTGCCAGCAGTTACTTTGAGGCCCAGTACTTC. Protein sequence: CASSYFEAQYF.

The chain combines TRBV18 with TRBJ2-3; 7 bases are shared with TRBD2. The J segment lost 0 bases and the V segment lost 7 bases, leaving 4 bases of the junction unmatched. The length of the CDR3 is 14 residues. In germline, CDR1 is KGHSH, CDR2 LQKENI. DNA for the CDR3: TGTGCCAGCTATCCGGGGGGAAGCACAGATACGCAGTATTTT. It translates to CASYPGGSTDTQYF.

This clone was counted once. The V call is TRBV28, the J call TRBJ1-4; D is uncertain. CDR1 MDHEN and CDR2 SYDVKM come from the germline V gene. CDR3 length equals 12 residues. Trimming left V 10 bases short and J 5 bases short, with 11 bases between. CDR3 residues: CATGLPNEKLFF. CDR3 in DNA: TGTGCCACTGGACTTCCCAATGAAAAACTGTTTTTT.

This clone turned up a few times. The rearrangement joins TRBV6-5 to TRBJ2-1, with D perhaps TRBD2 (6 bases). The CDR3 consists of 16 residues. Germline V gene data show CDR1 as MNHEY and CDR2 as SVGAGI. V lost 2 bases, J lost 0 bases, and 11 bases lay in between. In DNA form, the CDR3 reads TGTGCCAGCAGTTACCGGGGGTTGAGCTCCTACAATGAGCAGTTCTTC. Amino acids: CASSYRGLSSYNEQFF.

The rearrangement uses TRBV12-3 or TRBV12-4 and TRBJ2-7; D possibly corresponds to TRBD1 (5 bases). The ends were cut back, 6 bases at V and 5 bases at J, with 14 bases in the middle. This CDR3 has 13 residues. CDR3 sequence (DNA): TGTGCCAGCAGCCAAAAGACAGAGAACGAGCAGTACTTC. Its protein is CASSQKTENEQYF.

V gene TRBV12-3 or TRBV12-4 combines with J gene TRBJ1-1, with no clear D. The CDR3 totals 13 residues. V was trimmed by 3 bases and J by 1 base, leaving 6 bases between them. The CDR3 sequence is CASSFLENTEAFF. The CDR3 coding sequence is TGTGCCAGCAGTTTTTTAGAGAACACTGAAGCTTTCTTT.

The chain has TRBV5-5 and TRBJ2-2; TRBD2 matches at 11 bases. The V gene end was trimmed by 4 bases and the J gene end by 8 bases; junction bases not matched to a gene: 7. CDR3 length equals 15 residues. The germline gives CDR1 SGHKS, CDR2 YYEKEE (reference sequence). The CDR3 spells CASSPVRLAGGELFF. The CDR3 DNA follows: TGTGCCAGCAGCCCCGTTAGACTAGCGGGGGGGGAGCTGTTTTTT.

The V gene is TRBV28, the J gene TRBJ1-5; TRBD1 is a possible D gene (5 bases). CDR1 and CDR2 from the germline V gene are MDHEN and SYDVKM. V was trimmed by 2 bases and J by 3 bases, leaving 8 bases between them. This CDR3 is 14 amino acids long. The CDR3 DNA reads TGTGCCAGCAGTTTAAGACAGATCAATCAGCCCCAGCATTTT. Its translation: CASSLRQINQPQHF.

The rearrangement links TRBV5-4 to TRBJ1-5; possibly TRBD1 for D (5 bases). The length of the CDR3 is 12 residues. Deletions cut 2 bases from V and 5 bases from J, with 5 bases between. Germline CDR1 is SGHNT and CDR2 is YYREEE (reference sequence). The CDR3 loop is CASSLGDQPQHF. The CDR3, as DNA: TGTGCCAGCAGCTTAGGGGATCAGCCCCAGCATTTT.

The chain combines TRBV11-2 with TRBJ2-1; D is perhaps TRBD2 (5 bases). The V end was cut by 1 base, the J end by 7 bases, with 11 bases between. Germline V gene lookup returns CDR1 SGHAT and CDR2 FQNNGV. The CDR3 sequence is 14 residues long. The CDR3 nucleotides are TGTGCCAGCAGCTTAGCTCTCTCGGGAAATGAGCAGTTCTTC. It encodes CASSLALSGNEQFF.

V usage is TRBV5-6 and J usage is TRBJ2-4; TRBD2 aligns across 16 bases. Losses at the gene ends were 3 bases for V and 15 bases for J; bases not matched to a gene: 15. The CDR3 totals 17 residues. The germline gives CDR1 SGHDT, CDR2 YYEEEE. The CDR3 DNA reads as TGTGCCAGCAGCTCTCTTTCCGGGACTAGCGGGGGGGCCCCAGGGTACTTC. It specifies CASSSLSGTSGGAPGYF.

The chain employs TRBV9 and TRBJ2-2; TRBD2 aligns across 9 bases. The CDR3 is 16 residues long. Losses at the gene ends were 4 bases for V and 5 bases for J; bases not matched to a gene: 9. Germline loops: CDR1 SGDLS, CDR2 YYNGEE. CDR3 sequence: CASSFEAGGLTGELFF. Here the CDR3 DNA reads TGTGCCAGCAGCTTCGAAGCGGGAGGATTAACCGGGGAGCTGTTTTTT.

V usage is TRBV6-5 and J usage is TRBJ2-2, with D unclear. Per germline, CDR1 MNHEY and CDR2 SVGAGI. The length of the CDR3 is 15 residues. Trimming removed 0 bases at V and 1 base at J, with 6 bases between. DNA of the CDR3: TGTGCCAGCAGTTACTCTTCAGGGAACACCGGGGAGCTGTTTTTT. Translating gives CASSYSSGNTGELFF.

The V and J genes are TRBV10-3 and TRBJ2-5; TRBD2 aligns across 13 bases. The germline gives CDR1 ENHRY, CDR2 SYGVKD. V lost 4 bases to trimming and J lost 1 base; unmatched junction nucleotides: 12. The CDR3 runs to 19 residues. The CDR3, as DNA: TGTGCCATCAGTGCCACGTGGACTAGCGGGAGTACCTTCCAAGAGACCCAGTACTTC. It translates to CAISATWTSGSTFQETQYF.

This chain links TRBV10-2 with TRBJ2-1, with 11 bases that match TRBD2. The length of the CDR3 is 20 residues. V lost 5 bases to trimming and J lost 2 bases; unmatched junction nucleotides: 17. Germline loops: CDR1 WSHSY, CDR2 SAAADI. The CDR3 sequence is CASSNKVGGVSGRAYNEQFF. CDR3 bases: TGCGCCAGCAGTAATAAGGTCGGCGGGGTTAGCGGGAGGGCCTACAATGAGCAGTTCTTC.

This clone was counted a single time. The gene calls are TRBV5-4 and TRBJ2-1; 9 positions agree with TRBD2. J gave up 7 bases and V 4 bases, and 6 bases lay outside the gene matches. Per the germline V gene, CDR1 is SGHNT and CDR2 is YYREEE (reference sequence). This CDR3 comprises 14 residues. CDR3 amino acids: CASSTGTSRNEQFF. For the CDR3, the DNA is TGTGCCAGCAGCACCGGGACTAGCCGGAATGAGCAGTTCTTC. The full variable domain, rest sourced from reference TRBV5-4 and TRBJ2-1, is ETGVTQSPTHLIKTRGQQVTLRCSSQSGHNTVSWYQQALGQGPQFIFQYYREEENGRGNFPPRFSGLQFPNYSSELNVNALELDDSALYLCASSTGTSRNEQFFGPGTRLTVL.

The chain employs TRBV10-2 and TRBJ2-3; TRBD2 is a possible D gene (6 bases). This CDR3 contains 14 residues. The germline V gene has CDR1 WSHSY and CDR2 SAAADI. With 5 bases removed from V and 4 bases from J, the gap between germline ends came to 13 bases. The CDR3 loop reads CASSRSPGADTQYF. CDR3 DNA: TGCGCCAGCAGTAGAAGTCCGGGGGCAGATACGCAGTATTTT.

This clone occurred once. The J gene is TRBJ2-7, the V gene TRBV29-1; 9 bases map to TRBD1. V lost 4 bases and J lost 9; bases outside the gene matches: 10. The CDR3 is made up of 13 amino acids. Germline CDR1 reads SQVTM; CDR2 reads ANQGSEA. Written as DNA, the CDR3 is TGCAGCGTTGGGGTTACAGGGGGCGCATCGCAGTACTTC. Translated: CSVGVTGGASQYF.

V is TRBV5-1 and J is TRBJ1-1; a possible D gene is TRBD1 (5 bases). The CDR3 runs to 15 residues. Germline CDR1 SGHRS, CDR2 YFSETQ. V was cut by 1 base and J by 0 bases, with 10 bases left in between. This CDR3 reads CASSLRGTMNTEAFF. In DNA, the CDR3 is TGCGCCAGCAGCTTGCGGGGGACGATGAACACTGAAGCTTTCTTT.

This clone appeared once. This chain connects TRBV7-8 to TRBJ1-3; D is unclear. V was clipped by 0 bases and J by 0 bases, with 6 bases between them. The CDR3 covers 15 residues. The V gene's germline CDR1 is SGHVS and CDR2 FQNEAQ. The CDR3, as DNA: TGTGCCAGCAGCTTAGCCCCGTCCTCTGGAAACACCATATATTTT. Translated: CASSLAPSSGNTIYF.

The V gene is TRBV11-3, the J gene TRBJ2-3; D uncertain. CDR1 and CDR2 (germline): SGHNT, YENEEA. The length of the CDR3 is 16 residues. V dropped 1 base and J dropped 1 base, with 12 bases sitting between them. The CDR3 sequence is CASSLGAPRGTDTQYF. CDR3 DNA: TGTGCCAGCAGCTTAGGAGCCCCCCGGGGCACAGATACGCAGTATTTT. Looking up the rest from reference TRBV11-3 and TRBJ2-3 gives the full variable domain: EAGVVQSPRYKIIEKKQPVAFWCNPISGHNTLYWYLQNLGQGPELLIRYENEEAVDDSQLPKDRFSAERLKGVDSTLKIQPAELGDSAVYLCASSLGAPRGTDTQYFGPGTRLTVL.

The chain recombines TRBV6-1 with TRBJ2-5; 9 bases map to TRBD1. This CDR3 is 15 amino acids long. Germline CDR1 is MNHNS and CDR2 is SASEGT. V was pared by 1 base and J by 3 bases, with 3 bases of the junction left unmatched. CDR3 amino acids: CASSEVDRGKETQYF. The CDR3 coding sequence is TGTGCCAGCAGTGAAGTGGACAGGGGTAAAGAGACCCAGTACTTC.

CDR3 nucleotide sequence: TGTGCCAGTAGTATGGGGGACAGGGCCTATCAGCCCCAGCATTTT. Translation gives CASSMGDRAYQPQHF. The chain couples TRBV19 to TRBJ1-5; TRBD1 matches at 9 bases. Looked up from germline, CDR1 is LNHDA and CDR2 is SQIVND (reference sequence). This CDR3 has 15 amino acids. V lost 3 bases, J lost 5 bases, and 5 bases stayed unmatched. The full variable domain, completed using reference TRBV19 and TRBJ1-5, is DGGITQSPKYLFRKEGQNVTLSCEQNLNHDAMYWYRQDPGQGLRLIYYSQIVNDFQKGDIAEGYSVSREKKESFPLTVTSAQKNPTAFYLCASSMGDRAYQPQHFGDGTRLSIL.

J is TRBJ2-3 and V is TRBV6-5, with TRBD2 matching 12 bases. V dropped 8 bases and J dropped 5; count of bases not matched to a gene: 5. Germline CDR1 reads MNHEY; CDR2 reads SVGAGI. This CDR3 spans 14 amino acids. This CDR3 is CASLLAGGRDTQYF. The DNA for the CDR3 is TGTGCCAGCCTGCTAGCGGGAGGGAGAGATACGCAGTATTTT.

V usage is TRBV4-1 and J usage is TRBJ1-1; tentatively, D is TRBD1 (6 bases). Germline lookup yields CDR1 MGHRA and CDR2 YSYEKL. The CDR3 has 15 amino acids. Trimming removed 4 bases at V and 2 bases at J, with 14 bases between. CDR3: CASSPPGQPNTEAFF. The DNA of the CDR3 is TGCGCCAGCAGCCCGCCAGGACAGCCTAACACTGAAGCTTTCTTT.

The rearrangement joins TRBV14 to TRBJ2-5; 9 bases line up with TRBD2. CDR1 is SGHDN, CDR2 FVKESK, per germline. CDR3 size: 16 residues. Trimming cost V 4 bases and J 0 bases; bases outside gene matches: 6. The CDR3 sequence is CASSRELAGYQETQYF. CDR3 coding DNA: TGTGCCAGCAGCCGGGAGCTAGCGGGGTACCAAGAGACCCAGTACTTC.

The V gene is TRBV28, the J gene TRBJ1-2; D gene uncertain. The V end was cut by 2 bases, the J end by 4 bases, with 11 bases between. The germline CDR1 and CDR2 sequences are MDHEN and SYDVKM. CDR3 length equals 14 residues. This CDR3 reads CASSLQAGSYGYTF. CDR3 nucleotides: TGTGCCAGCAGTTTACAGGCGGGATCCTATGGCTACACCTTC.